This TCR beta chain was obtained from a study of T cells in Graves' hyperthyroidism and ophthalmopathy. Researchers amplified the TCR beta CDR3 regions from RNA transcripts. The primer set for the first-round RT-PCR of the TCR CDR3 was HTBI. TCRdb redid the calling of the multiplex PCR reads with MiXCR, one entry per CDR3 protein. Of hundreds of thousands of distinct CDR3 sequences detected, approximately 19% appear once; the ten largest clones hold 35% to 45%. The germline V gene encodes CDR1 LNHDA and CDR2 SQIVND (reference sequence). The CDR3 contains 14 residues. With 6 bases clipped from V and 3 bases from J, the junction kept 6 bases outside the gene matches.

The chain has TRBV19 and TRBJ2-7; TRBD1 matches 9 bases. This sequence was found in a middle-aged man with Graves' ophthalmopathy. Sequenced sample: blood. The CDR3 DNA follows: TGTGCCAGTAGACAGGGACAGGGACTCTACGAGCAGTACTTC. Amino acids: CASRQGQGLYEQYF.